A single sample is the source of the 13 T cell receptor beta chains below, sequenced in a study of OX40 agonist ivuxolimab in advanced cancers. Clones were read by immunoSEQ multiplex PCR, and TCRdb kept only the in-frame ones, dropping some. The sample yields 75,000 to 100,000 clones, approximately 91% seen once. Sequenced here: CD4+ or CD8+ T cells sorted from blood, sampled in a trial of the OX40 agonist ivuxolimab. The receptors come from an adult with an advanced solid tumor such as melanoma, head and neck, liver or kidney cancer.

The rearrangement joins TRBV2 to TRBJ2-6, with D hard to call. With 7 bases removed from V and 2 bases from J, the gap between germline ends came to 9 bases. Germline CDR1 reads SNHLY; CDR2 reads FYNNEI. The CDR3 has 14 residues. This chain's CDR3 is CASTPTTGANVLTF. Written as DNA, the CDR3 is TGTGCCAGCACCCCTACTACTGGGGCCAACGTCCTGACTTTC.

The sample holds one count of this clone. The chain couples TRBV9 to TRBJ2-7, with TRBD2 as a possible D gene (8 bases). Germline lookup yields CDR1 SGDLS and CDR2 YYNGEE. V lost 0 bases to trimming and J lost 2 bases, with 12 bases between them. The CDR3 contains 15 residues. The CDR3 nucleotides are TGTGCCAGCAGCGTAGCGGGAGGGGGCGCCTACGAGCAGTACTTC. This gives the protein CASSVAGGGAYEQYF. Full variable domain (remainder filled in from reference TRBV9 and TRBJ2-7): DSGVTQTPKHLITATGQRVTLRCSPRSGDLSVYWYQQSLDQGLQFLIQYYNGEERAKGNILERFSAQQFPDLHSELNLSSLELGDSALYFCASSVAGGGAYEQYFGPGTRLTVT.

To note about this clone: Other DNA variants within this sample encode the same CDR3. The gene calls are TRBV19 and TRBJ2-1; D not resolved. Trimming left V 3 bases short and J 4 bases short, with 7 bases between. This CDR3 comprises 13 residues. The V gene's germline CDR1 is LNHDA and CDR2 SQIVND (reference sequence). CDR3 region: CASSIGLYNEQFF. The CDR3, as DNA: TGTGCCAGTAGTATTGGTCTATACAATGAGCAGTTCTTC.

The chain employs TRBV11-2 and TRBJ2-5; perhaps TRBD1 as D (6 bases). The germline CDR1 and CDR2 sequences are SGHAT and FQNNGV. This CDR3 spans 13 amino acids. The germline V and J ends were trimmed by 1 base and 5 bases, with 8 bases remaining between them. The CDR3 nucleotides are TGTGCCAGCAGCTTAGCAGGGGCTGAGACCCAGTACTTC. It specifies CASSLAGAETQYF.

The gene calls are TRBV7-2 and TRBJ1-5; D ambiguous. The CDR3 totals 13 residues. CDR1 is SGHTA and CDR2 is FQGNSA in the germline V gene. V lost 7 bases to trimming and J lost 0 bases, with 7 bases between them. The CDR3 DNA sequence: TGTGCCAGCACCAAGGATAGCAATCAGCCCCAGCATTTT. Its protein is CASTKDSNQPQHF.

The chain carries TRBV5-6 and TRBJ1-2, with D hard to call. CDR3 length: 12 residues. Per germline, CDR1 SGHDT and CDR2 YYEEEE. V was cut by 0 bases and J by 1 base, with 1 base left in between. CDR3 residues: CASSLDNYGYTF. The DNA of the CDR3 is TGTGCCAGCAGCTTGGATAACTATGGCTACACCTTC.

This clone turned up a few times. The V call is TRBV7-2, the J call TRBJ2-7, with D perhaps TRBD1 (5 bases). Germline V gene sequence: CDR1 SGHTA, CDR2 FQGNSA. Trimming took off 5 bases at V and 6 bases at J, with 11 bases between the two ends. There are 12 residues in the CDR3. This CDR3 reads CASSPQGVEQYF. CDR3 DNA sequence: TGTGCCAGCAGCCCCCAGGGTGTCGAGCAGTACTTC.

The V call is TRBV19, the J call TRBJ1-2, with 7 bases matching TRBD1. This CDR3 region has 14 residues. The germline V gene encodes CDR1 LNHDA and CDR2 SQIVND (reference sequence). V dropped 10 bases and J dropped 4; count of bases not matched to a gene: 12. CDR3 DNA: TGTGCCACGATCGATCCGGGACAGATCTATGGCTACACCTTC. Translated: CATIDPGQIYGYTF.

This clone has only one observation. The chain has TRBV7-2 and TRBJ2-4; D may be TRBD1 (6 bases). Looked up from germline, CDR1 is SGHTA and CDR2 is FQGNSA. The CDR3 is made up of 14 amino acids. V was clipped by 9 bases and J by 2 bases, with 14 bases between them. The CDR3 sequence is CASAQGTPKNIQYF. The CDR3 DNA follows: TGTGCCAGTGCCCAGGGGACCCCCAAAAACATTCAGTACTTC.

V gene TRBV6-5 combines with J gene TRBJ1-2; TRBD1 agrees at 10 bases. The CDR3 contains 14 residues. The germline gives CDR1 MNHEY, CDR2 SVGAGI. J was trimmed by 8 bases and V by 7 bases; bases with no gene match: 10. CDR3 amino acids: CASTSWGTGDGYTF. DNA for the CDR3: TGTGCCAGCACCTCTTGGGGGACAGGGGACGGCTACACCTTC.

The chain is built from TRBV7-3 and TRBJ1-2; D is possibly TRBD1 (5 bases). This CDR3 is 16 amino acids long. Trimming stripped 1 base from V and 2 bases from J, with 14 bases between. CDR1 is SGHTA and CDR2 is FQGTGA in the germline V gene. CDR3 in DNA: TGTGCCAGCAGCTTAATAGAAGAGGGGAGGAACTATGGCTACACCTTC. As protein: CASSLIEEGRNYGYTF.

A word on this clone: The same CDR3 also results from other DNA sequences found in this sample. V and J are TRBV7-9 and TRBJ2-6; 8 bases map to TRBD1. The CDR3 runs to 17 residues. The V and J ends lost 4 bases and 0 bases, in that order; junction bases with no gene match: 5. The germline gives CDR1 SEHNR, CDR2 FQNEAQ (reference sequence). CDR3: CASSSDRGSSGANVLTF. As DNA, the CDR3 is TGTGCCAGCAGCTCCGACAGGGGTTCCTCTGGGGCCAACGTCCTGACTTTC.

CDR3 in amino acids: CASSPGDNYEQYF. The CDR3 region has the DNA TGTGCCAGCTCACCAGGGGACAACTACGAGCAGTACTTC. The chain couples TRBV18 to TRBJ2-7; a possible D gene is TRBD1 (6 bases). V was clipped by 2 bases and J by 3 bases, with 8 bases between them. CDR1 and CDR2 (germline): KGHSH, LQKENI. CDR3 length equals 13 residues.